Sequencing of this TCR beta chain was carried out in a study of blood T cell repertoires in COVID-19. Between the trimmed V and J ends, which lost 3 bases and 5 bases, there was a span of 11 bases. This CDR3 comprises 13 residues. The germline V gene encodes CDR1 SGHDT and CDR2 YYEEEE. As processed by the authors: Estimation of nucleated cell counts relied on the amplification of reference gene primers. TCRdb's table, derived via immunoSEQ multiplex PCR, lists solely in-frame clones and lacks some. The DNA gave D and trimming, while V, J and clone size come from that table. The repertoire holds hundreds of thousands of clones, with around 88% as singletons. Self-reported history from a screening survey and questionnaire set each donor's cohort.

The sequence derives from a woman in her forties with acute COVID-19. The sequenced sample consisted of PBMCs or T cells enriched from blood (not recorded which). This sequence joins TRBV5-6 and TRBJ2-5; possible D gene TRBD1, 5 bases. The CDR3 coding sequence is TGTGCCAGCAGCTCGAAGGGGATGGAGACCCAGTACTTC. Amino acids: CASSSKGMETQYF.